The TCR beta chain described here comes from a study of T-cell reconstitution after alpha-beta-depleted transplantation in children. General study findings and limits: Alpha-beta T cells about two months after transplant reportedly derived from several hundred expanded graft clones.

Preparation of the TCRbeta library involved a method that used unique molecular identifiers. TCRdb reprocessed the PCR reads with MiXCR, giving one entry per CDR3 protein. The data hold fewer than 750,000 distinct CDR3 sequences, with 20% to 25% observed a single time. As for this clonotype: Its specificity is not known.

From germline, CDR1 is LNHNV and CDR2 YYDKDF (reference sequence). Unmatched junction bases numbered 6, after V lost 5 bases and J lost 0 bases. CDR3 size: 15 residues. The sequence was collected from a boy under two years old who had a stem cell transplant for acute myeloid leukemia, so the T cells may come from the graft donor. The sample here was PBMCs, mostly from graft donor cells, taken 360 days after TCRalphabeta/CD19-depleted stem cell transplant. The gene calls are TRBV15 and TRBJ2-5, with 7 positions matching TRBD2. In nucleotides, the CDR3 is TGTGCCACCAGCGGACGGGGGGACCACCAAGAGACCCAGTACTTC. Encoded protein: CATSGRGDHQETQYF.